This T cell receptor beta chain was documented in a study of cytomegalovirus exposure and HLA in healthy donors. Generated by immunoSEQ multiplex PCR, the TCRdb table keeps only in-frame clones and is missing some. The repertoire holds 140,000 or so clones, with just under 90% as singletons. The CDR3 is 16 residues long. Trimming took off 7 bases at V and 2 bases at J, with 15 bases between the two ends. Germline lookup yields CDR1 MNHEY and CDR2 SMNVEV (reference sequence). This TCR was recovered from a young woman in good health and CMV-seropositive. Input material: PBMCs. The J gene is TRBJ2-6, the V gene TRBV27; maybe TRBD2 (7 bases). In DNA, the CDR3 is TGTGCCAGCAAGGCAGGGGCGGGGGCTGGGGCCAACGTCCTGACTTTC. It translates to CASKAGAGAGANVLTF. The variable domain in full, with the rest retrieved from reference TRBV27 and TRBJ2-6, is EAQVTQNPRYLITVTGKKLTVTCSQNMNHEYMSWYRQDPGLGLRQIYYSMNVEVTDKGDVPEGYKVSRKEKRNFPLILESPSPNQTSLYFCASKAGAGAGANVLTFGAGSRLTVL.